The 26 T cell receptor beta chains presented below share a single source sample, sequenced in a study of blood T cells in healthy people across ages (dated by TCRdb to between 2014 and 2016). Libraries were made using 5' RACE. The reads were generated on an Illumina HiSeq 2500. A second roughly 6 to 12 cycle PCR used a sample-barcoded 5' primer and a J-beta primer mix. The raw public reads went through TCRdb reprocessing: fastp at Q25, MiXCR clone calling, in-frame beta chains kept. Under each unique CDR3 protein, matching rows form one entry showing the most common genes and DNA. The sample has about 800,000 distinct CDR3 sequences on record, 25% of them singletons. The top ten hold 3% to 4.5% of the sample. This sample also belongs to another study, concerning T cells of mothers and their children.

The specimen was blood. The receptors derive from a boy aged 5-17 years in good health.

The rearrangement links TRBV7-2 to TRBJ1-4; TRBD1 agrees at 9 bases. CDR1 SGHTA and CDR2 FQGNSA come from the germline V gene. With V trimmed by 1 base and J by 3 bases, 3 bases remained unmatched. The CDR3 loop spans 16 amino acids. The CDR3, as DNA: TGTGCCAGCAGCTTAGACAGGGGGCTGGCTAATGAAAAACTGTTTTTT. Residues: CASSLDRGLANEKLFF.

The chain recombines TRBV29-1 with TRBJ2-7; D is tentatively TRBD1 or TRBD2 (5 bases each). Trimming removed 5 bases from V and 1 base from J, with 12 bases in between. The CDR3 runs 13 residues. Germline loops: CDR1 SQVTM, CDR2 ANQGSEA. CDR3 DNA: TGCAGCGTTCGGGGCGGTCTTTCCTACGAGCAGTACTTC. It codes for CSVRGGLSYEQYF.

This clonotype came up a few times. V usage is TRBV29-1 and J usage is TRBJ1-4; D might be TRBD1 (6 bases). CDR3 length: 14 amino acids. Between the trimmed V and J ends, which lost 7 bases and 4 bases, there was a span of 16 bases. The germline V gene encodes CDR1 SQVTM and CDR2 ANQGSEA. The CDR3 spells CSAPGAGDNEKLFF. The CDR3, as DNA: TGCAGCGCCCCCGGGGCAGGGGATAATGAAAAACTGTTTTTT.

The chain couples TRBV20-1 to TRBJ2-5; unclear D gene. V lost 5 bases and J 1 base, leaving 11 bases between the germline ends. Germline CDR1 reads DFQATT; CDR2 reads SNEGSKA (reference sequence). There are 13 residues in the CDR3. The chain's CDR3 is CSAGHTTQETQYF. The DNA of the CDR3 is TGCAGTGCTGGGCACACGACCCAAGAGACCCAGTACTTC.

The V gene is TRBV2, the J gene TRBJ2-1, with D perhaps TRBD2 (6 bases). The V gene lost 4 bases and the J gene lost 2 bases, with 15 bases spanning the gap. The CDR3 extends over 16 amino acids. Per the germline V gene, CDR1 is SNHLY and CDR2 is FYNNEI. CDR3 in amino acids: CASSGGGGTTYNEQFF. In DNA form, the CDR3 reads TGTGCCAGCAGTGGTGGGGGAGGAACAACCTACAATGAGCAGTTCTTC.

The chain links TRBV7-3 to TRBJ2-2, with D hard to call. Trimming cost V 0 bases and J 4 bases, with 6 bases left between them. The CDR3 sequence is 14 residues long. Germline V lookup: CDR1 SGHTA, CDR2 FQGTGA. DNA for the CDR3: TGTGCCAGCAGCTTAACGGACCGCACCGGGGAGCTGTTTTTT. Protein sequence: CASSLTDRTGELFF.

This clonotype turned up a few times. One end of the junction does not line up with germline, which may come from a read error. The chain uses TRBV6-6 and TRBJ2-1; the D gene could be TRBD1 or TRBD2 (5 bases each). CDR3 size: 12 residues. Germline V gene lookup returns CDR1 MNHNY and CDR2 SVGAGI (reference sequence). This CDR3 reads CATSRSEGTPYF. Written as DNA, the CDR3 is TGTGCCACGTCTAGGTCAGAAGGGACCCCCTACTTC.

The V and J genes are TRBV4-2 and TRBJ1-2, with D perhaps matching TRBD1 (5 bases). CDR1 and CDR2 (germline): LGHNA, YNFKEQ. Trimming stripped 3 bases from V and 3 bases from J, with 17 bases between. The CDR3 is made up of 16 amino acids. The CDR3 loop reads CASSQGNRKLDYGYTF. DNA for the CDR3: TGTGCCAGCAGCCAGGGGAACAGGAAACTAGACTATGGCTACACCTTC.

This clonotype was counted between two and nine times. V usage is TRBV19 and J usage is TRBJ2-7; TRBD1 aligns across 9 bases. Per germline, CDR1 LNHDA and CDR2 SQIVND (reference sequence). The CDR3 consists of 14 residues. V lost 5 bases, J lost 2 bases, and 4 bases stayed unmatched. The CDR3: CASSGGQGPYEQYF. CDR3 coding DNA: TGTGCCAGTAGTGGGGGACAGGGACCCTACGAGCAGTACTTC.

The chain joins TRBV20-1 to TRBJ2-5; D uncertain. CDR3 length: 9 amino acids. Trimming took 0 bases from V and 14 from J, leaving 7 bases between them. Germline CDR1 and CDR2: DFQATT and SNEGSKA (reference sequence). CDR3 sequence reads: CSAREGTYF. Here the CDR3 DNA reads TGCAGTGCTAGAGAGGGTACCTACTTC.

This clonotype has at least ten counts. The rearrangement uses TRBV29-1 and TRBJ2-5; D uncertain. Trimming removed 6 bases at V and 4 bases at J, with 6 bases between. Germline CDR1 is SQVTM and CDR2 is ANQGSEA. The CDR3 spans 10 residues. CDR3: CSVGRETQYF. Here the CDR3 DNA reads TGCAGCGTCGGCCGAGAGACCCAGTACTTC.

The CDR3 DNA follows: TGTGCCAGCAGGGAGAATACAGGGGGCGCGGAAAAACTGTTTTTT. Residues: CASRENTGGAEKLFF. The chain employs TRBV28 and TRBJ1-4, with 9 bases lining up with TRBD1. CDR3 size: 15 residues. V trimming: 6 bases; J trimming: 8 bases; junction bases outside the gene matches: 10. Looked up from germline, CDR1 is MDHEN and CDR2 is SYDVKM.

This clonotype was observed a single time. The chain has TRBV7-8 and TRBJ2-5; D gene ambiguous. From germline, CDR1 is SGHVS and CDR2 FQNEAQ. V was cut by 5 bases and J by 5 bases, with 12 bases left in between. The CDR3 contains 13 residues. The CDR3 nucleotides are TGTGCCAGCAGCCCAGCAAGTTCGGAGACCCAGTACTTC. Its translation: CASSPASSETQYF.

This clonotype was counted a few times. The rearrangement uses TRBV12-3 or TRBV12-4 and TRBJ1-4; tentatively, D is TRBD1 (5 bases). Trimming pared 5 bases from V and 6 bases from J, leaving 10 bases between. The CDR3 contains 13 residues. CDR3 loop: CASSPGTDEKLFF. CDR3 DNA sequence: TGTGCCAGCAGTCCCGGGACGGATGAAAAACTGTTTTTT.

This clonotype has only a few counts. The chain is built from TRBV7-9 and TRBJ2-1; TRBD2 matches at 9 bases. CDR1 SEHNR and CDR2 FQNEAQ come from the germline V gene (reference sequence). The CDR3 spans 15 residues. The J segment lost 5 bases and the V segment lost 3 bases, leaving 5 bases of the junction unmatched. This CDR3 reads CASSFFSSGNNEQFF. As DNA, the CDR3 is TGTGCCAGCAGCTTCTTTTCTAGCGGGAACAATGAGCAGTTCTTC.

Notes on this clonotype: At one boundary the junction diverges from the germline segment, which might be a read error. This sequence joins TRBV7-9 and TRBJ2-1; perhaps D is TRBD1 or TRBD2 (5 bases each). Germline-derived CDR1 and CDR2 are SEHNR and FQNEAQ (reference sequence). This CDR3 has 16 amino acids. The DNA for the CDR3 is TGCGCCAGCAGTAGATCGGGGCACCTTGAAAACAATGAGCAGTTCTTC. Translation: CASSRSGHLENNEQFF.

The V gene is TRBV6-2 or TRBV6-3, the J gene TRBJ1-2; possibly TRBD1 for D (5 bases). This CDR3 region has 15 residues. The germline V gene has CDR1 MNHEY and CDR2 SVGEGT. The V and J ends lost 5 bases and 8 bases respectively, with 21 bases between them. The chain's CDR3 is CASSPGDWAGYGYTF. The CDR3 nucleotides read TGTGCCAGCAGTCCAGGAGACTGGGCAGGGTACGGCTACACCTTC.

The rearrangement joins TRBV5-1 to TRBJ1-2; tentative D call: TRBD1 (5 bases). The germline V and J ends were trimmed by 0 bases and 7 bases, with 10 bases remaining between them. Germline values: CDR1 SGHRS, CDR2 YFSETQ. The CDR3 is 13 amino acids. CDR3: CASSLEAGLGYTF. CDR3 DNA: TGCGCCAGCAGCTTGGAGGCAGGGCTTGGCTACACCTTC.

This chain uses TRBV5-1 with TRBJ2-1, with 11 bases aligning to TRBD2. This CDR3 is built from 13 residues. Germline V gene data show CDR1 as SGHRS and CDR2 as YFSETQ. V was clipped by 5 bases and J by 8 bases; unmatched bases: 3. CDR3 nucleotide sequence: TGCGCCAGCAGACTAGCGGGGGTGTATGAGCAGTTCTTC. Encoded protein: CASRLAGVYEQFF.

The chain carries TRBV6-5 and TRBJ2-7; the D is unclear. The closer fit of TRBJ2-1 to the DNA end suggests the J call may be wrong. The CDR3 covers 12 residues. Germline-derived CDR1 and CDR2 are MNHEY and SVGAGI. The CDR3 loop is CASSYTTNEQFF. CDR3 bases: TGTGCCAGCAGTTACACAACTAATGAGCAGTTCTTC.

This clonotype has only a few counts. The rearrangement links TRBV20-1 to TRBJ2-1; D gene unclear. Germline values: CDR1 DFQATT, CDR2 SNEGSKA (reference sequence). V lost 0 bases and J 3 bases, leaving 12 bases between the germline ends. This CDR3 comprises 15 residues. CDR3 loop: CSARDGASIYNEQFF. The CDR3 DNA follows: TGCAGTGCTAGAGATGGAGCGTCTATCTACAATGAGCAGTTCTTC.

This clonotype occurred a few times. The J gene is TRBJ2-3, the V gene TRBV5-1; the match to TRBD2 covers 11 bases. Trimming removed 4 bases from V and 6 bases from J; junction bases left unmatched: 7. Germline CDR1 and CDR2: SGHRS and YFSETQ. The CDR3 contains 15 residues. CDR3 sequence: CASSHLAGGQDTQYF. CDR3 DNA: TGCGCCAGCAGCCACTTAGCGGGAGGGCAGGATACGCAGTATTTT.

This clonotype has a handful of counts. The V gene is TRBV29-1, the J gene TRBJ1-4; D not resolved. Trimming stripped 0 bases from V and 11 bases from J, with 10 bases between. This CDR3 is 12 amino acids long. Germline lookup yields CDR1 SQVTM and CDR2 ANQGSEA. This CDR3 is CSVEDQEGKLFF. The CDR3 nucleotides read TGCAGCGTTGAAGATCAGGAGGGTAAACTGTTTTTT.

A word on this clonotype: The germline gene is not matched at one end of the junction; a read error may be the cause. The rearrangement joins TRBV7-7 to TRBJ2-1, with TRBD2 identical over 12 bases. Germline V gene data show CDR1 as SSHAT and CDR2 as FNYEAQ (reference sequence). The CDR3 extends over 15 amino acids. The CDR3 sequence is CASSPPSGRGGEQFF. Here the CDR3 DNA reads TGTGCTAGCAGCCCTCCTAGCGGGAGGGGTGGTGAGCAGTTCTTC.

This chain links TRBV19 with TRBJ2-5, with 14 bases identical to TRBD2. The V and J ends lost 6 bases and 5 bases, in that order; junction bases with no gene match: 8. The CDR3 spans 16 residues. Per germline, CDR1 LNHDA and CDR2 SQIVND (reference sequence). The CDR3 DNA follows: TGTGCCAGTAGCAACGGGACTAGCGGGGGACGGGAGACCCAGTACTTC. Its translation is CASSNGTSGGRETQYF.

The chain uses TRBV6-1 and TRBJ2-1; 8 positions match TRBD2. Unmatched junction bases numbered 3, after V lost 3 bases and J lost 2 bases. The CDR3 contains 15 residues. CDR1 MNHNS and CDR2 SASEGT come from the germline V gene. Here the CDR3 DNA reads TGTGCCAGCAGTGAGCGGGAGGTCCCCTACAATGAGCAGTTCTTC. This sequence encodes CASSEREVPYNEQFF.